This T cell receptor (beta chain) stems from a study of OX40 agonist ivuxolimab in advanced cancers. Describing the broader study: Ivuxolimab was a fully human IgG2 agonistic monoclonal antibody targeting the costimulatory receptor OX40 (CD134). Intravenous ivuxolimab was administered to patients every 2 weeks at six dose levels: 0.01, 0.1, 0.3, 1.5, 3 and 10 mg/kg. Of the approximately 54 dose-escalation patients, hepatocellular carcinoma was present in approximately 20, melanoma in approximately 15, renal cell carcinoma in 9 and head and neck cancer in 9. The dose-escalation cohort was about 83% male with a mean age of approximately 60 years, ranging from roughly 23 to 80. Prior anti-PD-1, anti-PD-L1 or anti-CTLA-4 therapy was permitted, and 30% to 45% of dose-escalation patients had received checkpoint inhibitors. Partial responses occurred in three dose-escalation patients, of whom one had hepatocellular carcinoma and two had cutaneous melanoma. Peripheral TCRbeta sequencing aimed to test whether ivuxolimab altered TCR sequence diversity and caused clonal T-cell expansion. The monotherapy dose-escalation portion (N = 52 patients) of the phase I ivuxolimab trial is reported in the paper. Broad study findings and their caveats: On average, CD8+ T cells showed more expanded clones than CD4+ T cells after ivuxolimab. Low levels of normalized T-cell clonal expansion were also seen in some nonresponding patients. In the 0.1-3.0 mg/kg groups, partial responders had among the lowest normalized peripheral clonal expansion, particularly in CD8+ T cells. At doses of 0.1 to 3.0 mg/kg, clonal expansion of both CD4+ and CD8+ T cells in blood was seen between baseline and week 6. The antigen specificity of the clonally expanded peripheral T cells was not determined.

Including cysteine and phenylalanine, the CDR3 has 14 amino acids. Just the 42-base CDR3 DNA is kept, in frame starting at base 1. Relative to germline, V is 4 bases shorter and J is 2 bases shorter, with 13 bases between their ends. CDR1 and CDR2 (SGDLS, YYNGEE) derive from the germline V gene. To sequence the TCRbeta CDR3 region, genomic DNA was isolated from the sorted cells. The immunoSEQ Assay was used for sequencing of TCRbeta CDR3 regions. TCRdb holds this immuneACCESS table with in-frame rearrangements only. Some clones are missing; in checked studies, unresolved V genes explain under half, and the rest has no known cause. Across this sample there are about 11,000 clones, with around four fifths seen only once. The ten most abundant clones make up approximately 16% of the sample. The trial excluded patients who had a history of autoimmune disease or were on systemic immunosuppression. Peripheral blood for TCR sequencing was drawn from every dose cohort at baseline, at cycle 4 day 1 and at cycle 7 day 1. Samples came from an open-label, multicenter, first-in-human phase I dose-escalation trial of ivuxolimab. Adults with locally advanced or metastatic melanoma, renal cell, hepatocellular, or head and neck squamous cell carcinoma were enrolled in the trial. Before TCR sequencing, CD4+ T cells and CD8+ T cells were sorted from peripheral blood as separate populations.

Points on this clone: Its antigen specificity is not known. No base qualities exist here, and no much larger clone lies one base off it.

This sequence was found in an adult with an advanced solid tumor such as melanoma, head and neck, liver or kidney cancer. The receptor chain draws on TRBV9 and TRBJ2-7, and perhaps TRBD1 as D gene, on 5 matching bases. Material: CD4+ or CD8+ T cells sorted from blood, obtained in a trial of the OX40 agonist ivuxolimab. Here the CDR3 is given as CASSLGLETYEQYF. Read as DNA, the sequence is TGTGCCAGCAGCCTGGGGCTGGAGACCTACGAGCAGTACTTC.